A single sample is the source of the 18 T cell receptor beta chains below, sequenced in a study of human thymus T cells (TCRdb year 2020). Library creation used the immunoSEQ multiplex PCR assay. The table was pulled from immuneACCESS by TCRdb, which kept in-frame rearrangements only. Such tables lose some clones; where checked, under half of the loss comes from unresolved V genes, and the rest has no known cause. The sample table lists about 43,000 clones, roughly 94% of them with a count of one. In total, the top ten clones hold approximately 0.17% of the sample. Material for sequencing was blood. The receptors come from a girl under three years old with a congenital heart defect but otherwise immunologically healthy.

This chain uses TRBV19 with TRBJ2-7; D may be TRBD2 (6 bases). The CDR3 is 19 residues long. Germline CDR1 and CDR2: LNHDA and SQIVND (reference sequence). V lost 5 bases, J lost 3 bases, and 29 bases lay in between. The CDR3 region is CASSLRSAPAGSAGYEQYF. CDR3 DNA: TGTGCCAGTAGTCTCCGCTCAGCGCCAGCGGGTTCGGCGGGCTACGAGCAGTACTTC.

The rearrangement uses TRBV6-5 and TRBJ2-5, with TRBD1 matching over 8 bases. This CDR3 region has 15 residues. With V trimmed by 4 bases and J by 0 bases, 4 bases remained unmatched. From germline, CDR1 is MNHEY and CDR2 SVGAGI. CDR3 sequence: CASSSRTGYQETQYF. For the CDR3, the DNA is TGTGCCAGCAGTTCACGGACAGGGTACCAAGAGACCCAGTACTTC.

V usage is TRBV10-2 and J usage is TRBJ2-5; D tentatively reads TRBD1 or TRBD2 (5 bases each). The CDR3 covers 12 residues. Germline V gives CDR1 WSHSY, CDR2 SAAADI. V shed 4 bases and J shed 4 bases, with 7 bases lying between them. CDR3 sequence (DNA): TGCGCCAGCAGTGGGGACGGAGAGACCCAGTACTTC. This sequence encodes CASSGDGETQYF.

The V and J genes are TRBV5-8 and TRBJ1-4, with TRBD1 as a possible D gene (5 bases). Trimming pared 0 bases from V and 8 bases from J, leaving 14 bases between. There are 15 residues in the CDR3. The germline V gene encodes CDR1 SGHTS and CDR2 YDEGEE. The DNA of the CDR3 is TGTGCCAGCAGCTTGGGCCCAGGGTTTGGAGAAAAACTGTTTTTT. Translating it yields CASSLGPGFGEKLFF.

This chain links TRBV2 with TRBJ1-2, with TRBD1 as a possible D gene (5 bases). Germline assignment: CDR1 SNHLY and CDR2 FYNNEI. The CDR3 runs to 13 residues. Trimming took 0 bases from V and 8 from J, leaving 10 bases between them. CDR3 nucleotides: TGTGCCAGCAGTGAAGCGGGGGGGATCGGCTACACCTTC. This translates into CASSEAGGIGYTF.

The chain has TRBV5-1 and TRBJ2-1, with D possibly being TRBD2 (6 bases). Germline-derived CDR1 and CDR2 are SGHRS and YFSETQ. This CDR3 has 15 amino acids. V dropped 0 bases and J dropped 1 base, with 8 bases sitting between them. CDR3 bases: TGCGCCAGCAGCTTGGTGGGGACTTCCTACAATGAGCAGTTCTTC. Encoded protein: CASSLVGTSYNEQFF.

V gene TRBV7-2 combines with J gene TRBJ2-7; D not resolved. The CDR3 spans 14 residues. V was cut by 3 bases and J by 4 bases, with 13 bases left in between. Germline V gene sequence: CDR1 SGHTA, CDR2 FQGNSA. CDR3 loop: CASSLRPYRYEQYF. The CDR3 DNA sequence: TGTGCCAGCAGCTTGAGGCCATACCGTTACGAGCAGTACTTC.

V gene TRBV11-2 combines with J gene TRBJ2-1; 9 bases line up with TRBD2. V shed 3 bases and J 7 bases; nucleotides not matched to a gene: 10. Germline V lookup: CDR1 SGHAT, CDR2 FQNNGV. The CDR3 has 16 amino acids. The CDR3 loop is CASSFPLLAGTNEQFF. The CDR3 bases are TGTGCCAGCAGCTTTCCCCTGCTAGCGGGAACTAATGAGCAGTTCTTC.

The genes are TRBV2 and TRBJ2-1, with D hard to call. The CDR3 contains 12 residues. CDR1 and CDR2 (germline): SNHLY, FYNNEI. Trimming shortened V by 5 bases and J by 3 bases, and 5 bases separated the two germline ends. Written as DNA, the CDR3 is TGTGCCAGCAGTCAGGACTACAATGAGCAGTTCTTC. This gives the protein CASSQDYNEQFF.

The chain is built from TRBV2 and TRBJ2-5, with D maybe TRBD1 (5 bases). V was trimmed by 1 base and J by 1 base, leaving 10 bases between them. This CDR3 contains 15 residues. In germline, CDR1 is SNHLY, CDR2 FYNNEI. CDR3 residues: CASSEEQVPQETQYF. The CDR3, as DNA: TGTGCCAGCAGTGAAGAACAGGTTCCCCAAGAGACCCAGTACTTC.

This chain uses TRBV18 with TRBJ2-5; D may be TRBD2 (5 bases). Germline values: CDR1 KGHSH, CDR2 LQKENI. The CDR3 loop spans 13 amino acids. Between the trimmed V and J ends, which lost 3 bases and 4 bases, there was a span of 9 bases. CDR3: CASSPQEVETQYF. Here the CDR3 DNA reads TGTGCCAGCTCACCGCAGGAGGTAGAGACCCAGTACTTC.

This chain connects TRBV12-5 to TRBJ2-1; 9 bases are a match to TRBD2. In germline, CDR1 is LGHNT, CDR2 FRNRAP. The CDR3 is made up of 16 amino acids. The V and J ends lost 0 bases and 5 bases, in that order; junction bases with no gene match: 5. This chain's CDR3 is CASGLVAGGLNNEQFF. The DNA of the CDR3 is TGTGCTAGTGGTTTGGTAGCGGGAGGCCTCAACAATGAGCAGTTCTTC. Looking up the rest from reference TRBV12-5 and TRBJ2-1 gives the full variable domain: DARVTQTPRHKVTEMGQEVTMRCQPILGHNTVFWYRQTMMQGLELLAYFRNRAPLDDSGMPKDRFSAEMPDATLATLKIQPSEPRDSAVYFCASGLVAGGLNNEQFFGPGTRLTVL.

CDR3 protein: CASSLTSNEQFF. The CDR3 nucleotides read TGTGCCAGCAGCTTAACTTCCAATGAGCAGTTCTTC. The chain has TRBV7-9 and TRBJ2-1; D unclear. CDR1 is SEHNR, CDR2 FQNEAQ, per germline (reference sequence). Trimming pared 2 bases from V and 6 bases from J, leaving 5 bases between. CDR3 length: 12 residues.

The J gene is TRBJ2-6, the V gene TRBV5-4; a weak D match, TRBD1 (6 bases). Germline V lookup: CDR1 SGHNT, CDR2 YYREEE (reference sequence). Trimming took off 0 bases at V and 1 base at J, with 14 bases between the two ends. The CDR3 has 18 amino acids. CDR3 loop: CASSLGLTGHSGANVLTF. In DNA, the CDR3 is TGTGCCAGCAGCTTGGGCTTGACAGGACATTCTGGGGCCAACGTCCTGACTTTC. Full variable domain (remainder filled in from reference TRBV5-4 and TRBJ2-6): ETGVTQSPTHLIKTRGQQVTLRCSSQSGHNTVSWYQQALGQGPQFIFQYYREEENGRGNFPPRFSGLQFPNYSSELNVNALELDDSALYLCASSLGLTGHSGANVLTFGAGSRLTVL.

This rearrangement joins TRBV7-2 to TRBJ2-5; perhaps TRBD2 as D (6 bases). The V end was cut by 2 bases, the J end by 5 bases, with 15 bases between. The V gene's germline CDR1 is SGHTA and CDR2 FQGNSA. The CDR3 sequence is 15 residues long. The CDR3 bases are TGTGCCAGCAGCTTATCGGGGGATGGATTGGAGACCCAGTACTTC. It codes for CASSLSGDGLETQYF.

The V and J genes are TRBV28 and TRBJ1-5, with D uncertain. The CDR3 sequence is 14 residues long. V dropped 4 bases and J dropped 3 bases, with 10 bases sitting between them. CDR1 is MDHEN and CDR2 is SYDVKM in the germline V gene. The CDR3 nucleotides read TGTGCCAGCAGTTCATCGGAGCCCAATCAGCCCCAGCATTTT. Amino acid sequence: CASSSSEPNQPQHF.

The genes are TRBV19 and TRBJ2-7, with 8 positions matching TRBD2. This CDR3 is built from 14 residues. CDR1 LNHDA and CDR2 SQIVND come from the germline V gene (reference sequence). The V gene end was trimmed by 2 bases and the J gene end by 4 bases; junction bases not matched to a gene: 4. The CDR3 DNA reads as TGTGCCAGTAGTATAAGCGGGAGCGTTTACGAGCAGTACTTC. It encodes CASSISGSVYEQYF.

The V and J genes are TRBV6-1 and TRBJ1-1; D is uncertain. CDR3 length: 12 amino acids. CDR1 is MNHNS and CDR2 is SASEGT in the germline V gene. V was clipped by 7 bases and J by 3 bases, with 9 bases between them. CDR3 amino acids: CASILGYTEAFF. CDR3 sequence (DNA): TGTGCCAGCATTTTAGGGTACACTGAAGCTTTCTTT.